Below, 27 T cell receptor beta chains from the same sample are listed, as sequenced in a study of shared clonotypes between healthy human individuals. Here immunoSEQ multiplex PCR was the method, and the copy in TCRdb shows in-frame clones only, minus some. The sample lists approximately 2.1 million clones; roughly 93% were seen once. Sequencing was performed on naive CD4+ T cells from PBMCs. Subset noted: CD45RA+ positively selected. These TCRs come from a man younger than 30 in good health. Some clones in this sample may be carry-over from other donors' samples.

The chain links TRBV30 to TRBJ1-2; 9 bases match TRBD1. The CDR3 has 17 residues. Per the germline V gene, CDR1 is GTSNPN and CDR2 is SVGIG (reference sequence). Germline trimming cut 1 base from V and 7 bases from J; bases unmatched to any gene: 16. Here the CDR3 reads CAWSGATGGAGHRGYTF. CDR3 nucleotide sequence: TGTGCCTGGAGTGGTGCAACAGGGGGCGCGGGACATCGTGGCTACACCTTC.

The V gene is TRBV7-2, the J gene TRBJ1-1; maybe TRBD1 (5 bases). Germline assignment: CDR1 SGHTA and CDR2 FQGNSA. CDR3 length: 15 amino acids. Trimming shortened V by 2 bases and J by 2 bases, and 12 bases separated the two germline ends. The CDR3 here is CASSLQSRANTEAFF. The CDR3 coding sequence is TGTGCCAGCAGCTTACAGTCCAGGGCAAACACTGAAGCTTTCTTT.

The chain combines TRBV5-1 with TRBJ2-7; possibly TRBD2 for D (6 bases). Per germline, CDR1 SGHRS and CDR2 YFSETQ. CDR3 size: 15 residues. The V end was cut by 3 bases, the J end by 0 bases, with 13 bases between. The DNA of the CDR3 is TGCGCCAGCAGCTCAAGGTCGGGGGACTCCTACGAGCAGTACTTC. Translated: CASSSRSGDSYEQYF.

The rearrangement uses TRBV6-6 and TRBJ1-1; D not certain. CDR1 is MNHNY and CDR2 is SVGAGI in the germline V gene (reference sequence). V shed 4 bases and J shed 8 bases, with 8 bases lying between them. There are 11 residues in the CDR3. CDR3 DNA sequence: TGTGCCAGCAGTTTGTTCGGGGAAGCTTTCTTT. Encoded protein: CASSLFGEAFF.

The chain recombines TRBV29-1 with TRBJ1-3, with D unclear. CDR1 and CDR2 from the germline V gene are SQVTM and ANQGSEA. The CDR3 covers 12 residues. V lost 7 bases to trimming and J lost 1 base, with 8 bases between them. In nucleotides, the CDR3 is TGCAGCGCCCAGGCATCTGGAAACACCATATATTTT. Residues: CSAQASGNTIYF. The full variable domain, its missing parts supplied by reference TRBV29-1 and TRBJ1-3, is SAVISQKPSRDICQRGTSLTIQCQVDSQVTMMFWYRQQPGQSLTLIATANQGSEATYESGFVIDKFPISRPNLTFSTLTVSNMSPEDSSIYLCSAQASGNTIYFGEGSWLTVV.

This chain connects TRBV7-2 to TRBJ2-3, with unresolved D. CDR1 and CDR2 from the germline V gene are SGHTA and FQGNSA. The CDR3 loop spans 14 amino acids. V dropped 1 base and J dropped 6 bases, with 11 bases sitting between them. CDR3 DNA: TGTGCCAGCAGCTTAGAACGGGCCCCCGATACGCAGTATTTT. It codes for CASSLERAPDTQYF.

This rearrangement joins TRBV10-3 to TRBJ1-3; D uncertain. V was pared by 10 bases and J by 0 bases, with 7 bases between. Germline values: CDR1 ENHRY, CDR2 SYGVKD. This CDR3 comprises 12 residues. The CDR3 DNA reads TGTGCCACTTCGAGCTCTGGAAACACCATATATTTT. This codes for CATSSSGNTIYF.

DNA of the CDR3: TGCGCCAGCAGCTGGGGTTGGGGAAACACTGAAGCTTTCTTT. It specifies CASSWGWGNTEAFF. The genes are TRBV5-1 and TRBJ1-1; D gene uncertain. Trimming removed 3 bases from V and 2 bases from J, with 11 bases in between. Germline V gives CDR1 SGHRS, CDR2 YFSETQ. CDR3 length equals 14 residues.

Note on this clone: At the DNA level, this CDR3 is encoded by other sequences in the same sample as well. The chain recombines TRBV9 with TRBJ1-5, with no clear D. V was shortened by 3 bases and J by 5 bases, with 12 bases between the two germline ends. CDR1 is SGDLS, CDR2 YYNGEE, per germline. The CDR3 is 14 residues long. CDR3: CASSAGPGDQPQHF. Written as DNA, the CDR3 is TGTGCCAGCAGCGCCGGGCCAGGCGATCAGCCCCAGCATTTT.

V gene TRBV18 combines with J gene TRBJ1-5; weak D call: TRBD1 (5 bases). CDR3 length: 15 residues. Trimming stripped 3 bases from V and 3 bases from J, with 12 bases between. Germline assignment: CDR1 KGHSH and CDR2 LQKENI. DNA for the CDR3: TGTGCCAGCTCACCGGGGCAGAGCAACAATCAGCCCCAGCATTTT. It yields the protein CASSPGQSNNQPQHF. Full variable domain (rest looked up from reference TRBV18 and TRBJ1-5): NAGVMQNPRHLVRRRGQEARLRCSPMKGHSHVYWYRQLPEEGLKFMVYLQKENIIDESGMPKERFSAEFPKEGPSILRIQQVVRGDSAAYFCASSPGQSNNQPQHFGDGTRLSIL.

This chain connects TRBV10-3 to TRBJ2-5; D call uncertain. The CDR3 spans 13 residues. V was shortened by 2 bases and J by 3 bases, with 7 bases between the two germline ends. Germline CDR1 ENHRY, CDR2 SYGVKD. The CDR3 bases are TGTGCCATCAGTGAGACTGCGAAAGAGACCCAGTACTTC. Protein sequence: CAISETAKETQYF.

The chain carries TRBV27 and TRBJ2-1; perhaps TRBD2 as D (7 bases). Looked up from germline, CDR1 is MNHEY and CDR2 is SMNVEV (reference sequence). The CDR3 runs to 15 residues. The V end was cut by 6 bases, the J end by 0 bases, with 12 bases between. The CDR3 DNA follows: TGTGCCAGCAGGTGGGAGGGGGGCTCCTACAATGAGCAGTTCTTC. This sequence encodes CASRWEGGSYNEQFF.

As regards this clone: At the DNA level, this CDR3 is encoded by other sequences in the same sample as well. V usage is TRBV7-2 and J usage is TRBJ1-1; no clear D gene. V was trimmed by 3 bases and J by 1 base, leaving 6 bases between them. Looked up from germline, CDR1 is SGHTA and CDR2 is FQGNSA. The CDR3 spans 13 residues. CDR3 DNA sequence: TGTGCCAGCAGCTTGGTTCCGAACACTGAAGCTTTCTTT. This gives the protein CASSLVPNTEAFF.

This chain uses TRBV28 with TRBJ1-1, with TRBD1 matching over 10 bases. Per germline, CDR1 MDHEN and CDR2 SYDVKM. The CDR3 is 15 amino acids. The ends lost 7 bases at V and 6 bases at J; junction bases unmatched: 11. CDR3 sequence (DNA): TGTGCCAGCAATCCACCCCCGGGACAGGGGTCTGAAGCTTTCTTT. Translated, it gives CASNPPPGQGSEAFF.

The rearrangement uses TRBV5-1 and TRBJ2-7; TRBD2 matches 9 bases. The germline gives CDR1 SGHRS, CDR2 YFSETQ. Trimming cost V 4 bases and J 3 bases; bases outside gene matches: 11. This CDR3 region has 16 residues. The CDR3 DNA is TGCGCCAGCAGCCCTAGGACTAGCGAGAAATTCTACGAGCAGTACTTC. It codes for CASSPRTSEKFYEQYF. Filled out from reference TRBV5-1 and TRBJ2-7, the complete variable domain reads KAGVTQTPRYLIKTRGQQVTLSCSPISGHRSVSWYQQTPGQGLQFLFEYFSETQRNKGNFPGRFSGRQFSNSRSEMNVSTLELGDSALYLCASSPRTSEKFYEQYFGPGTRLTVT.

The rearrangement uses TRBV18 and TRBJ1-2; D is perhaps TRBD1 (5 bases). The V gene's germline CDR1 is KGHSH and CDR2 LQKENI. The CDR3 totals 13 residues. V was shortened by 4 bases and J by 6 bases, with 12 bases between the two germline ends. Here the CDR3 DNA reads TGTGCCAGCTCACAGGGGATGTCTGATGGCTACACCTTC. It is translated as CASSQGMSDGYTF.

The table lists this clone with a count of one. CDR3 in amino acids: CASSYGRGYNEQFF. CDR3 DNA: TGTGCCAGCTCATACGGACGGGGCTACAATGAGCAGTTCTTC. The chain recombines TRBV18 with TRBJ2-1, with D possibly TRBD2 on 5 matching bases. The V end lost 5 bases, the J end lost 3 bases, and 11 bases lay between the germline ends. Germline V gene data show CDR1 as KGHSH and CDR2 as LQKENI. The CDR3 length is 14 residues.

The rearrangement joins TRBV27 to TRBJ2-6; D ambiguous. The CDR3 length is 15 residues. Trimming took off 2 bases at V and 4 bases at J, with 9 bases between the two ends. Per the germline V gene, CDR1 is MNHEY and CDR2 is SMNVEV (reference sequence). The CDR3 sequence is CASSLIGPGANVLTF. CDR3 coding DNA: TGTGCCAGCAGTTTAATAGGGCCCGGGGCCAACGTCCTGACTTTC.

The chain couples TRBV7-2 to TRBJ1-2; no clear D. CDR1 is SGHTA, CDR2 FQGNSA, per germline. The CDR3 is 12 amino acids. Trimming took off 6 bases at V and 5 bases at J, with 10 bases between the two ends. The CDR3 loop is CASRYSIYGYTF. The CDR3 region has the DNA TGTGCCAGCAGGTATAGCATTTATGGCTACACCTTC.

The rearrangement links TRBV7-3 to TRBJ1-1, with 11 bases that match TRBD1. Losses at the gene ends were 5 bases for V and 1 base for J; bases not matched to a gene: 6. The CDR3 sequence is 16 residues long. Germline CDR1 reads SGHTA; CDR2 reads FQGTGA. The CDR3 reads CASSPDGTGGNTEAFF. CDR3 nucleotides: TGTGCCAGCAGCCCTGACGGGACAGGGGGGAACACTGAAGCTTTCTTT.

The chain links TRBV6-1 to TRBJ2-5; 8 bases line up with TRBD2. V lost 1 base to trimming and J lost 5 bases; unmatched junction nucleotides: 9. Germline lookup yields CDR1 MNHNS and CDR2 SASEGT. CDR3 length: 16 amino acids. The CDR3 reads CASSEVPSGSAETQYF. The CDR3 DNA is TGTGCCAGCAGTGAAGTTCCCAGCGGGAGTGCCGAGACCCAGTACTTC.

The chain is built from TRBV19 and TRBJ2-7; 7 nucleotides align to TRBD1. This CDR3 contains 15 residues. V gave up 5 bases and J gave up 1 base; unmatched junction bases: 8. Germline V gene sequence: CDR1 LNHDA, CDR2 SQIVND (reference sequence). The CDR3 nucleotides are TGTGCCAGTAGTCCGTCGCCGGGACAGTCCTACGAGCAGTACTTC. Its protein is CASSPSPGQSYEQYF. Complete variable domain (other parts from reference TRBV19 and TRBJ2-7): DGGITQSPKYLFRKEGQNVTLSCEQNLNHDAMYWYRQDPGQGLRLIYYSQIVNDFQKGDIAEGYSVSREKKESFPLTVTSAQKNPTAFYLCASSPSPGQSYEQYFGPGTRLTVT.

The chain combines TRBV30 with TRBJ1-4, with D tentatively TRBD1 (5 bases). Per the germline V gene, CDR1 is GTSNPN and CDR2 is SVGIG (reference sequence). This CDR3 is 13 amino acids long. With 0 bases removed from V and 8 bases from J, the gap between germline ends came to 10 bases. The CDR3 reads CAWSVTGLEKLFF. CDR3 in DNA: TGTGCCTGGAGTGTAACAGGATTAGAAAAACTGTTTTTT.

The CDR3 sequence is CASSARGGTQYF. CDR3 DNA sequence: TGTGCCAGCAGCGCCCGCGGGGGAACCCAGTACTTC. The chain carries TRBV7-9 and TRBJ2-5; 7 bases line up with TRBD2. The CDR3 loop spans 12 amino acids. The J segment lost 8 bases and the V segment lost 5 bases, leaving 5 bases of the junction unmatched. Germline CDR1 SEHNR, CDR2 FQNEAQ (reference sequence).

The chain carries TRBV5-4 and TRBJ2-5; 10 positions match TRBD2. The germline V gene encodes CDR1 SGHNT and CDR2 YYREEE (reference sequence). The CDR3 consists of 14 residues. With 2 bases clipped from V and 4 bases from J, the junction kept 2 bases outside the gene matches. CDR3 protein: CASSLSSGRETQYF. CDR3 DNA sequence: TGTGCCAGCAGCTTATCTAGCGGGAGAGAGACCCAGTACTTC.

The rearrangement uses TRBV7-2 and TRBJ1-1; D is ambiguous. CDR3 length: 15 residues. In germline, CDR1 is SGHTA, CDR2 FQGNSA. V was pared by 1 base and J by 0 bases, with 9 bases between. CDR3 protein: CASSLGAQLNTEAFF. For the CDR3, the DNA is TGTGCCAGCAGCTTAGGGGCTCAGCTGAACACTGAAGCTTTCTTT.

The rearrangement uses TRBV27 and TRBJ1-3, with 10 bases that match TRBD1. V dropped 2 bases and J dropped 4; count of bases not matched to a gene: 8. CDR3 size: 17 residues. CDR1 MNHEY and CDR2 SMNVEV come from the germline V gene (reference sequence). The CDR3 DNA follows: TGTGCCAGCAGTTTAAGGGGACAGGGGTTAGGCGGAAACACCATATATTTT. Translating gives CASSLRGQGLGGNTIYF.